The clone carrying this T cell receptor (beta chain) was found many times. The antigen is not known. There were TCR beta CDR3 regions amplified from RNA transcripts. TCR CDR3 underwent first-round RT-PCR with the HTBI primer set. TCRdb passed the multiplex PCR reads through MiXCR, listing each CDR3 protein once. This sample has some 350,000 distinct CDR3 sequences; 15% to 20% occur once, and the top ten carry about 4%. The V and J ends lost 4 bases and 3 bases respectively, with 10 bases between them. Germline V gene data show CDR1 as GTSNPN and CDR2 as SVGIG (reference sequence). This CDR3 region has 14 residues. Stable hyperthyroidism: no ophthalmopathy progression over 18 months of follow-up. This record comes from a study of T cells in Graves' hyperthyroidism and ophthalmopathy. Study outcomes and limitations: Using 13 V-J features, a model discriminated ophthalmopathy from stable hyperthyroidism.

The sequencing input was blood. The chain joins TRBV30 to TRBJ2-6; no definite D call. The sequence was collected from a woman younger than 30 with Graves' hyperthyroidism. CDR3 loop: CAWNLRLGANVLTF. In DNA, the CDR3 is TGTGCCTGGAACCTGAGGCTTGGGGCCAACGTCCTGACTTTC.